This T cell receptor (beta chain) originates from a study of vaccination and CD4 T cells after COVID-19. For the study at large: Post-COVID specimens were obtained a median 101 days after diagnosis (range 35 to 161). Researchers treated cells with overlapping spike peptides taken from SARS-CoV-2, HCoV-NL63, HCoV-OC43 and HCoV-229E.

The CDR3 consists of 14 residues. CDR1 and CDR2 from the germline V gene are MNHNS and SASEGT. V dropped 5 bases and J dropped 7 bases, with 15 bases sitting between them. As regards this clonotype: Its cognate antigen is unknown.

Treatment reported: roughly 11-day PBMC culture with coronavirus spike peptide pools or control peptides (ViraFEST assay). Prior to the COVID-19 pandemic (2011-2018), the unexposed donor's CD4+ T cells were collected. Cells permitting, SARS-CoV-2 S/N and four cold-coronavirus spikes were tested on unexposed-donor CD4+ T cells. Cultured CD4+ T-cell DNA underwent Oncomine TCR Beta short-read sequencing. Cultured CD4+ T cells yielded the extracted genomic DNA. TCRdb reprocessed the PCR reads via MiXCR and lists one record per CDR3 protein. The table includes fewer than 11,000 distinct CDR3 sequences, 25% to 30% detected once.

The sample comprised CD4+ T cells from blood, cultured in vitro. The chain recombines TRBV6-1 with TRBJ1-5; tentative D call: TRBD1 (5 bases). The receptor was isolated from a human donor in good health. The CDR3 DNA reads TGTGCCAGCAGTCGACAGATAATGAGACAGCCCCAGCATTTT. Translation: CASSRQIMRQPQHF.